This T cell receptor beta chain is drawn from a study of metastatic and nonmetastatic thyroid tumors. Notes on the study in general: Malignant thyroid tumors reportedly exceeded benign nodules significantly in TCR beta diversity, with the difference appearing in blood and tumor.

Not a single patient had been given any form of treatment at any point before undergoing thyroid surgery. Many counts were recorded for this clone. What it binds is not known. V was trimmed by 2 bases and J by 2 bases, leaving 7 bases between them. Per the germline V gene, CDR1 is SEHNR and CDR2 is FQNEAQ (reference sequence). CDR3 length equals 15 residues. TCRdb reanalyzed the PCR reads with MiXCR. The sample carries tens of thousands of clones, 20% recorded once. The sample consisted of blood. This TCR was sampled from a female donor with papillary thyroid cancer or a benign thyroid nodule (not recorded which). Some clones in this sample may be carry-over from other donors' samples. This chain joins TRBV7-9 and TRBJ2-6; D is uncertain. The CDR3 DNA sequence: TGTGCCAGCAGCTTATATAGGGCTGGGGCCAACGTCCTGACTTTC. This codes for CASSLYRAGANVLTF.